This T cell receptor (beta chain) emerged from a study of cytomegalovirus exposure and HLA in healthy donors. Germline-derived CDR1 and CDR2 are SGHRS and YFSETQ. CDR3 length: 15 amino acids. The V gene end was trimmed by 2 bases and the J gene end by 0 bases; junction bases not matched to a gene: 3. PCR primers comprised 60 Vbeta and 13 Jbeta primers. TCRdb's copy holds only in-frame clones and misses some; the assay was immunoSEQ multiplex PCR. Of 80,000 to 95,000 clones listed, about 75% were seen once; the top ten hold roughly 6%. The sample was PBMCs. The rearrangement links TRBV5-1 to TRBJ2-7, with 9 bases matching TRBD1. The origin of this receptor is a female donor in good health and CMV-seronegative. The CDR3 nucleotides read TGCGCCAGCAGCTTCGGGACAGGGAGCTCCTACGAGCAGTACTTC. Amino acids: CASSFGTGSSYEQYF.